This entry lists 18 T cell receptor beta chains sequenced from one sample in a study of T cell responses to AZD1222 COVID-19 vaccine. The protocol was immunoSEQ multiplex PCR, while the TCRdb copy is restricted to in-frame clones and leaves out a portion. The table lists 120,000 or so clones, approximately 90% of them singletons. Sequencing used peripheral blood, obtained 28 days after the second AZD1222 dose. The source of these receptors is an adult who received the AZD1222 COVID-19 vaccine.

This rearrangement joins TRBV19 to TRBJ2-1; no clear D. Trimming cost V 1 base and J 2 bases, with 12 bases left between them. This CDR3 has 16 residues. CDR1 is LNHDA and CDR2 is SQIVND in the germline V gene (reference sequence). Written as DNA, the CDR3 is TGTGCCAGTAGTATAGTTCCGGGTGGAACCTACAATGAGCAGTTCTTC. Its translation is CASSIVPGGTYNEQFF. The full variable domain, with the rest looked up from reference TRBV19 and TRBJ2-1, is DGGITQSPKYLFRKEGQNVTLSCEQNLNHDAMYWYRQDPGQGLRLIYYSQIVNDFQKGDIAEGYSVSREKKESFPLTVTSAQKNPTAFYLCASSIVPGGTYNEQFFGPGTRLTVL.

This chain joins TRBV5-5 and TRBJ1-4, with D perhaps matching TRBD1 (5 bases). The germline gives CDR1 SGHKS, CDR2 YYEKEE (reference sequence). This CDR3 spans 14 amino acids. The V end was cut by 2 bases, the J end by 3 bases, with 8 bases between. The DNA for the CDR3 is TGTGCCAGCAGCTTAACAGGAGCTAATGAAAAACTGTTTTTT. Translating it yields CASSLTGANEKLFF. Filled out from reference TRBV5-5 and TRBJ1-4, the complete variable domain reads DAGVTQSPTHLIKTRGQQVTLRCSPISGHKSVSWYQQVLGQGPQFIFQYYEKEERGRGNFPDRFSARQFPNYSSELNVNALLLGDSALYLCASSLTGANEKLFFGSGTQLSVL.

The chain uses TRBV11-2 and TRBJ2-7, with 8 positions matching TRBD2. The trim removed 5 bases at V and 6 bases at J, leaving 9 bases unmatched. The CDR3 is 14 amino acids. CDR1 is SGHAT, CDR2 FQNNGV, per germline. The CDR3 loop is CASSPGTSGGEQYF. CDR3 sequence (DNA): TGTGCCAGCAGCCCCGGGACTAGTGGGGGCGAGCAGTACTTC.

V and J are TRBV13 and TRBJ2-1; D is perhaps TRBD1 or TRBD2 (5 bases each). The CDR3 loop spans 14 amino acids. Germline CDR1 is PRHDT and CDR2 is FYEKMQ (reference sequence). V was pared by 8 bases and J by 6 bases, with 17 bases between. The DNA for the CDR3 is TGTGCCAGCTTGCAGGGACGGGTCGGCAATGAGCAGTTCTTC. Amino acid sequence: CASLQGRVGNEQFF.

This clone was observed a few times. This rearrangement joins TRBV6-2 or TRBV6-3 to TRBJ1-3, with D unclear. Germline V gene sequence: CDR1 MNHEY, CDR2 SVGEGT. This CDR3 is built from 16 residues. V lost 5 bases and J lost 4, with 18 bases in between. The CDR3 is CASSLRVRSRGNTIYF. The CDR3 coding sequence is TGTGCCAGCAGTCTCCGCGTACGGTCGCGAGGAAACACCATATATTTT.

The chain links TRBV19 to TRBJ1-2; 8 nucleotides align to TRBD1. The CDR3 is 12 residues long. Germline V CDR1 and CDR2: LNHDA, SQIVND (reference sequence). The V and J ends lost 6 bases and 7 bases, in that order; junction bases with no gene match: 4. For the CDR3, the DNA is TGTGCCAGTAGCCCAGGGGGCTCTGGCTACACCTTC. This encodes CASSPGGSGYTF.

V is TRBV24-1 and J is TRBJ1-2, with a possible D match to TRBD1 (5 bases). Germline V lookup: CDR1 KGHDR, CDR2 SFDVKD. V was trimmed by 4 bases and J by 8 bases, leaving 16 bases between them. The CDR3 contains 14 residues. The CDR3 here is CATSDPVRGEGYTF. The CDR3 coding sequence is TGTGCCACCAGTGACCCTGTAAGGGGAGAGGGCTACACCTTC.

The chain couples TRBV7-3 to TRBJ2-1, with D perhaps TRBD2 (6 bases). Trimming cost V 4 bases and J 7 bases, with 11 bases left between them. The CDR3 totals 13 residues. CDR1 and CDR2 (germline): SGHTA, FQGTGA. CDR3 nucleotides: TGTGCCAGCAGCTCCCTAGCGAAGAATGAGCAGTTCTTC. It translates to CASSSLAKNEQFF.

In regard to this clone: The sample holds other DNA sequences that translate to the same CDR3. The chain couples TRBV18 to TRBJ2-7; 7 bases are shared with TRBD1. V was clipped by 0 bases and J by 1 base; unmatched bases: 0. Germline V gene data show CDR1 as KGHSH and CDR2 as LQKENI. The CDR3 is made up of 14 amino acids. CDR3 bases: TGTGCCAGCTCACCACCGACAGGGTCCTACGAGCAGTACTTC. Its protein product is CASSPPTGSYEQYF. The full variable domain, in which reference TRBV18 and TRBJ2-7 provide the parts outside the CDR3, is NAGVMQNPRHLVRRRGQEARLRCSPMKGHSHVYWYRQLPEEGLKFMVYLQKENIIDESGMPKERFSAEFPKEGPSILRIQQVVRGDSAAYFCASSPPTGSYEQYFGPGTRLTVT.

The chain carries TRBV4-1 and TRBJ1-5, with no clear D. V dropped 1 base and J dropped 1 base, with 8 bases sitting between them. The CDR3 spans 15 residues. Germline V CDR1 and CDR2: MGHRA, YSYEKL. The CDR3 region has the DNA TGCGCCAGCAGCCAAGGACGAGGAAGCAATCAGCCCCAGCATTTT. Protein product: CASSQGRGSNQPQHF.

The rearrangement uses TRBV19 and TRBJ2-6, with D maybe TRBD1 (5 bases). This CDR3 is built from 18 residues. V was clipped by 1 base and J by 1 base, with 14 bases between them. From germline, CDR1 is LNHDA and CDR2 SQIVND (reference sequence). Written as DNA, the CDR3 is TGTGCCAGTAGTATAGTCGGCCAGGGAAGGTCTGGGGCCAACGTCCTGACTTTC. It encodes CASSIVGQGRSGANVLTF.

V usage is TRBV6-7 and J usage is TRBJ1-2, with a weak D call TRBD1 (6 bases). TRBV6-7 is placed among ORFs of uncertain function. The CDR3 sequence is 12 residues long. V lost 8 bases, J lost 4 bases, and 11 bases lay in between. Here the CDR3 reads CASQTGAYGYTF. CDR3 nucleotide sequence: TGTGCCAGCCAGACGGGGGCCTATGGCTACACCTTC.

The chain is built from TRBV19 and TRBJ1-1; 8 nucleotides agree with TRBD1. Germline loops: CDR1 LNHDA, CDR2 SQIVND (reference sequence). The CDR3 contains 18 residues. J was trimmed by 3 bases and V by 3 bases; bases with no gene match: 15. CDR3 sequence reads: CASSIPDREIRRDTEAFF. CDR3 sequence (DNA): TGTGCCAGTAGTATCCCGGACAGGGAAATAAGACGGGACACTGAAGCTTTCTTT.

The gene calls are TRBV28 and TRBJ2-3; 8 bases map to TRBD1. The J segment lost 2 bases and the V segment lost 6 bases, leaving 4 bases of the junction unmatched. The germline V gene has CDR1 MDHEN and CDR2 SYDVKM. The CDR3 is 14 residues long. The CDR3 sequence: CASRGQASTDTQYF. For the CDR3, the DNA is TGTGCCAGCAGGGGACAGGCCTCCACAGATACGCAGTATTTT.

The chain has TRBV12-5 and TRBJ2-1; 13 bases align to TRBD2. Trimming at V came to 2 bases and at J to 2 bases, leaving 3 bases not matched to a gene. Germline lookup yields CDR1 LGHNT and CDR2 FRNRAP. The CDR3 loop spans 17 amino acids. For the CDR3, the DNA is TGTGCTAGTGGTTTGCCGGGACTAGCGGGGACCTACAATGAGCAGTTCTTC. This sequence encodes CASGLPGLAGTYNEQFF.

The V call is TRBV6-2 or TRBV6-3, the J call TRBJ2-7; 10 bases match TRBD2. The CDR3 has 18 residues. The germline gives CDR1 MNHEY, CDR2 SVGEGT. Trimming removed 4 bases from V and 3 bases from J; junction bases left unmatched: 15. This CDR3 is CASSSPNLRAGGLYEQYF. The DNA of the CDR3 is TGTGCCAGCAGTTCTCCAAATTTAAGAGCGGGGGGGCTCTACGAGCAGTACTTC.

The chain employs TRBV5-4 and TRBJ1-2; 9 bases are a match to TRBD1. After removal of 4 bases from V and 8 bases from J, the junction contained 9 bases not matched to a gene. Germline CDR1 and CDR2: SGHNT and YYREEE (reference sequence). This CDR3 is 14 amino acids long. CDR3 coding DNA: TGTGCCAGCAGCACCGGGACAGGGAGACTCGGCTACACCTTC. Amino acid sequence: CASSTGTGRLGYTF.

The rearrangement links TRBV20-1 to TRBJ1-2, with a tentative D call TRBD1 (6 bases). The germline V gene encodes CDR1 DFQATT and CDR2 SNEGSKA (reference sequence). This CDR3 is 12 amino acids long. V was trimmed by 3 bases and J by 8 bases, leaving 13 bases between them. In DNA, the CDR3 is TGCAGTGCTAGTGTAGGGGGAGGAGGCTACACCTTC. It is translated as CSASVGGGGYTF.